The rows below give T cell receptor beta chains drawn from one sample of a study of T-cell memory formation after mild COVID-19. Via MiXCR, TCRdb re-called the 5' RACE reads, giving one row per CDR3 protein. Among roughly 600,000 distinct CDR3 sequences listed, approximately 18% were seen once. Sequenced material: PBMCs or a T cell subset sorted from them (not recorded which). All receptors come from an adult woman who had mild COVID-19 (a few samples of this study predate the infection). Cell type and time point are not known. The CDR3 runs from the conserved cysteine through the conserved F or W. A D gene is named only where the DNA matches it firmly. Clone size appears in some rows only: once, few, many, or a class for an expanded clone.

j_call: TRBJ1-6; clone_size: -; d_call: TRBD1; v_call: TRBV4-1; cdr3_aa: CASSQEGSDRGRTGWNSPLHF; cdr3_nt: TGCGCCAGCAGCCAAGAGGGATCGGACAGGGGGCGTACGGGTTGGAATTCACCCCTCCACTTT
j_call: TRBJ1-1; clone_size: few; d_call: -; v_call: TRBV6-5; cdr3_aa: CASSRNEIYTEAFF; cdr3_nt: TGTGCCAGCAGCAGAAACGAGATTTACACTGAAGCTTTCTTT
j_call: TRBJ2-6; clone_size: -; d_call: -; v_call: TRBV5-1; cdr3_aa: CASSLILDSPSGANVLTF; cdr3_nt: TGCGCCAGCAGCTTGATTCTGGACAGCCCCTCTGGGGCCAACGTCCTGACTTTC
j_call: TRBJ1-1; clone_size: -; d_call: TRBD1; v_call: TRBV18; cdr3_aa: CASSPGRQGNTEAFF; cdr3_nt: TGTGCCAGCTCACCAGGTCGACAGGGTAACACTGAAGCTTTCTTT
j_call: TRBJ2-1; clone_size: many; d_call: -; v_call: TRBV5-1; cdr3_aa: CASSFRDSLNNEQFF; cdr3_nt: TGCGCCAGCAGCTTCCGGGACTCCCTTAACAATGAGCAGTTCTTC
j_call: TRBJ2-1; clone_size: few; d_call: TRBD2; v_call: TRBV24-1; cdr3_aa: CATSDQSGREQFF; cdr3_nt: TGTGCCACCAGTGATCAAAGCGGGAGGGAGCAGTTCTTC
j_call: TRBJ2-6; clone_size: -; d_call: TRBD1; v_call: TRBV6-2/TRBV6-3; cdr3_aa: CASSYWDRGSGANVLTF; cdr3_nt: TGTGCCAGCAGTTACTGGGACAGGGGTTCCGGGGCCAACGTCCTGACTTTC
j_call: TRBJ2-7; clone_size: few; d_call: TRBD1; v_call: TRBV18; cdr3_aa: CASSPEQGPYEQYF; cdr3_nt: TGTGCCAGCTCACCTGAACAGGGGCCCTACGAGCAGTACTTC
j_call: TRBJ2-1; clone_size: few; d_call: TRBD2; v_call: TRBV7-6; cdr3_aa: CASSPVRAGGLNEQFF; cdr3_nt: TGTGCCAGCAGCCCGGTGAGAGCGGGAGGACTAAATGAGCAGTTCTTC
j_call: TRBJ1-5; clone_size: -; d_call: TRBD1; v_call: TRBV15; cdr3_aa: CATSRVPLDRGNQPQHF; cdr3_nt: TGTGCCACCAGCAGAGTCCCGCTCGACAGGGGCAATCAGCCCCAGCATTTT
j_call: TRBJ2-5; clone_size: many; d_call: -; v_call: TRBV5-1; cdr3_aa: CASSLGGEETQYF; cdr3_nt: TGCGCCAGCAGCTTGGGGGGCGAAGAGACCCAGTACTTC
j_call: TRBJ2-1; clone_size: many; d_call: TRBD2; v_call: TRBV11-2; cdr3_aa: CASRATSGGYNEQFF; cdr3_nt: TGTGCCAGCAGAGCAACTAGCGGCGGCTACAATGAGCAGTTCTTC
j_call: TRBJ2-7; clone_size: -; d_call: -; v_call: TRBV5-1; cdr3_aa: CASNLQGGVDYEQYF; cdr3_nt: TGCGCCAGCAACTTACAGGGAGGTGTGGACTACGAGCAGTACTTC
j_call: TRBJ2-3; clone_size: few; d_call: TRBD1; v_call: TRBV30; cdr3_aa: CAWDRGSTDTQYF; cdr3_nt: TGTGCCTGGGACAGGGGTAGCACAGATACGCAGTATTTT
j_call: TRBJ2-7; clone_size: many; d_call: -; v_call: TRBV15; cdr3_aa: CATSRDWGASYEQYF; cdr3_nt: TGTGCCACCAGCAGAGATTGGGGGGCGTCCTACGAGCAGTACTTC
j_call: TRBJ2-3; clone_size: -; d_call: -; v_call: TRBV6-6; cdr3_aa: CASSYSNRGHTDTQYF; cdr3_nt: TGTGCCAGCAGTTACTCGAACCGTGGCCACACAGATACGCAGTATTTT
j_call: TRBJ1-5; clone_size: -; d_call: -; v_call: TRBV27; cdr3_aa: CASRGSRDQPQHF; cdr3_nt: TGTGCCAGCAGGGGAAGCCGAGATCAGCCCCAGCATTTT
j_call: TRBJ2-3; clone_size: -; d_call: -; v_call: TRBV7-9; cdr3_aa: CASSLDNLASAHTQYF; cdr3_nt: TGTGCCAGCAGCTTAGATAATTTGGCTAGCGCGCATACGCAGTATTTT
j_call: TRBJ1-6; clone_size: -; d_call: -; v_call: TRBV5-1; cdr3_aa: CASSTDRENSPLHF; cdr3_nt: TGCGCCAGCAGCACCGACAGAGAAAATTCACCCCTCCACTTT
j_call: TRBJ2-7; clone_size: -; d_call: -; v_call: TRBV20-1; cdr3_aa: CSASRDTLSYEQYF; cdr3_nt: TGCAGTGCTAGTAGGGACACCCTCTCCTACGAGCAGTACTTC
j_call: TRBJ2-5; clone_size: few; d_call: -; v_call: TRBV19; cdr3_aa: CASSIFGQQETQYF; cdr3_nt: TGTGCCAGTAGTATCTTCGGACAGCAAGAGACCCAGTACTTC
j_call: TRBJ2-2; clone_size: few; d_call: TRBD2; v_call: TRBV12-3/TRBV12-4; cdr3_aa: CASSDTGTSGSRDTGELFF; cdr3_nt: TGTGCCAGCAGTGACACCGGGACTAGCGGGAGTCGGGACACCGGGGAGCTGTTTTTT
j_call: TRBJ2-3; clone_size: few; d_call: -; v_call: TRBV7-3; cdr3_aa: CASSLTPHGQGHTDTQYF; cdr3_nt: TGTGCCAGCAGCTTAACGCCCCATGGCCAGGGTCACACAGATACGCAGTATTTT
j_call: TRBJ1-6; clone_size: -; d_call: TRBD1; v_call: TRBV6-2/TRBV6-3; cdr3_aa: CASGPIWTGANSPLHF; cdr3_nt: TGTGCCAGTGGACCAATTTGGACAGGGGCTAATTCACCCCTCCACTTT
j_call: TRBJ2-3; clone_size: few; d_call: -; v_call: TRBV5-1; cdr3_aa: CASGLGLSTDTQYF; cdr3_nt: TGCGCCAGCGGACTGGGGCTTAGCACAGATACGCAGTATTTT
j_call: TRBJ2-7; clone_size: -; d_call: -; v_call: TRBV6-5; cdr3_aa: CASSGEGEQYF; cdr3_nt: TGTGCCAGCAGTGGTGAGGGCGAGCAGTACTTC
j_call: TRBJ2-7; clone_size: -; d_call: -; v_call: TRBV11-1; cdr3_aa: CASSLAQAGSYAQYF; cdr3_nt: TGTGCCAGCAGCTTAGCGCAAGCGGGCTCCTACGCGCAGTACTTC
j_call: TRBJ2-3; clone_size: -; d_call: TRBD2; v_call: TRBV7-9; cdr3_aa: CASSFGRTSGWTDTQYF; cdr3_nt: TGTGCCAGCAGCTTCGGCCGGACTAGCGGTTGGACAGATACGCAGTATTTT
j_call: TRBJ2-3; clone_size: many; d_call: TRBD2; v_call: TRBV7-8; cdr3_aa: CASSFTSGGSADTQYF; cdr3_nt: TGTGCCAGCAGCTTTACTAGCGGGGGGAGTGCAGATACGCAGTATTTT
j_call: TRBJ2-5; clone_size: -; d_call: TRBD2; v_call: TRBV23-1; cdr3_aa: CASSPLAGFQETQYF; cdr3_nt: TGCGCCAGCAGTCCTCTAGCGGGTTTTCAAGAGACCCAGTACTTC
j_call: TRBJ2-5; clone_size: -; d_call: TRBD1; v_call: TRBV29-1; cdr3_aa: CSAWTGKETQYF; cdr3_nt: TGCAGCGCCTGGACAGGGAAAGAGACCCAGTACTTC
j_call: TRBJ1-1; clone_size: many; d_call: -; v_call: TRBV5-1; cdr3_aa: CASSLDGAGRNTEAFF; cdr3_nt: TGCGCCAGCAGCTTGGATGGGGCAGGGAGGAACACTGAAGCTTTCTTT
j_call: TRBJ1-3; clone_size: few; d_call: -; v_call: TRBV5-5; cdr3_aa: CASSLERFYGNTIYF; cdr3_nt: TGTGCCAGCAGCTTGGAGCGGTTCTATGGAAACACCATATATTTT
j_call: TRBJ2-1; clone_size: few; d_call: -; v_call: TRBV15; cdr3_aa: CATSRDRGRANEQFF; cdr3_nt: TGTGCCACCAGCAGAGATCGAGGAAGGGCCAATGAGCAGTTCTTC
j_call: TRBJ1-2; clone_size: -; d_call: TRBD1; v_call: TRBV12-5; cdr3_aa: CASGLQGQGFNGYTF; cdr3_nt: TGTGCTAGTGGTTTACAAGGACAGGGGTTTAATGGCTACACCTTC
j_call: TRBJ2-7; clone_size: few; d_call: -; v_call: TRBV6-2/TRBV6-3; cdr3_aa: CASSEANGGDYEQYF; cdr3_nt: TGTGCCAGCAGTGAGGCCAACGGGGGCGACTACGAGCAGTACTTC
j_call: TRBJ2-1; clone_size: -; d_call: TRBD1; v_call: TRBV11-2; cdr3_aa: CASSLVPGGALDNEQFF; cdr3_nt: TGTGCCAGCAGCTTAGTTCCAGGGGGCGCGTTGGACAATGAGCAGTTCTTC
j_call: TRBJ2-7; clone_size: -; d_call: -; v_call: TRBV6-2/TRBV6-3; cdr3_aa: CAIRGGQALRDEQYF; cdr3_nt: TGTGCCATTAGGGGAGGACAGGCCTTACGTGACGAGCAGTACTTC
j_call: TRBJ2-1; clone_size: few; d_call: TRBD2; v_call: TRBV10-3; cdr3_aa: CAIRGGGLSSYNEQFF; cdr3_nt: TGTGCCATCAGGGGCGGGGGGCTAAGCTCCTACAATGAGCAGTTCTTC
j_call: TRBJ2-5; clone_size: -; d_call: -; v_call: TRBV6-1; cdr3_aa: CASSDRYQETQYF; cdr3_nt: TGTGCCAGCAGTGACAGGTACCAAGAGACCCAGTACTTC
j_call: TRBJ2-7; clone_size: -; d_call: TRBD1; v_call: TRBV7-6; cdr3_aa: CASSLAAGTGGFYEQYF; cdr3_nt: TGTGCCAGCAGCTTAGCGGCCGGGACAGGGGGCTTCTACGAGCAGTACTTC
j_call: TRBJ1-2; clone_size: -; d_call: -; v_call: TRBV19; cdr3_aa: CASMGSGHLTEGYTF; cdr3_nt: TGTGCCAGTATGGGATCGGGACACCTAACGGAGGGCTACACCTTC
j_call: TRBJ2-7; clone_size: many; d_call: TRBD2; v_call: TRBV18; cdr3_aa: CASSPAPGLAGGHEQYF; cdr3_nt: TGTGCCAGCTCGCCTGCCCCGGGACTAGCGGGAGGGCACGAGCAGTACTTC
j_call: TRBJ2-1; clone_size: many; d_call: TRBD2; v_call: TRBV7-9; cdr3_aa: CAGIPGTSGGRSYNEQFF; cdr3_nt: TGTGCCGGAATACCCGGGACTAGCGGGGGACGCTCCTACAATGAGCAGTTCTTC
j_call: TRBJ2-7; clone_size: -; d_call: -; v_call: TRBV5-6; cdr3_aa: CASSYWIGKGEQYF; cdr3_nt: TGTGCCAGCAGCTATTGGATAGGTAAAGGCGAGCAGTACTTC
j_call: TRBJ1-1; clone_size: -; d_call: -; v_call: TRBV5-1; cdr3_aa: CASSPGEGLTEAFF; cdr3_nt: TGCGCCAGCAGCCCGGGTGAGGGGCTCACTGAAGCTTTCTTT
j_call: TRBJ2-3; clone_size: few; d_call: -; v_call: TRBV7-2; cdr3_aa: CASSPFPRSGGRTDTQYF; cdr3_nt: TGTGCCAGCAGCCCCTTCCCCCGGTCGGGGGGCAGAACAGATACGCAGTATTTT
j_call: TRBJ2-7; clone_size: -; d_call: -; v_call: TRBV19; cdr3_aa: CASSITPRRRTDEQYF; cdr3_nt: TGTGCCAGTAGTATAACCCCCCGTCGTCGAACGGACGAGCAGTACTTC
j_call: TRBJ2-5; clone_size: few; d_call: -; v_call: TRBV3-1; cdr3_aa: CASSQGNPNTQYF; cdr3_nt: TGTGCCAGCAGCCAAGGGAACCCGAACACCCAGTACTTC
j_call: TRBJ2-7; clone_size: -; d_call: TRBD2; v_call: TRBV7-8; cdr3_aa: CASSLLASGGRSYEQYF; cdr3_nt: TGTGCCAGCAGCTTATTGGCTAGCGGGGGGCGATCCTACGAGCAGTACTTC
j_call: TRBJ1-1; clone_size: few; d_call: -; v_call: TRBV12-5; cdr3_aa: CASGSQQGSEAFF; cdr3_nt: TGTGCTAGTGGTTCCCAACAGGGTAGTGAAGCTTTCTTT
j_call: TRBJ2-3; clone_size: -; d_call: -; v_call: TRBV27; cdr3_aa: CASSLEGVRTDTQYF; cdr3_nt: TGTGCCAGCAGTTTAGAGGGAGTTCGCACAGATACGCAGTATTTT
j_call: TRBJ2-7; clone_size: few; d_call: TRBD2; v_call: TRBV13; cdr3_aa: CASSSSVRLASYEQYF; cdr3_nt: TGTGCCAGCAGCTCTAGTGTGAGACTAGCGTCCTACGAGCAGTACTTC
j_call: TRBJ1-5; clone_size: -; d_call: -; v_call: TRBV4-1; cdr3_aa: CASSQSPFGNQPQHF; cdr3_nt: TGCGCCAGCAGCCAATCACCTTTCGGCAATCAGCCCCAGCATTTT
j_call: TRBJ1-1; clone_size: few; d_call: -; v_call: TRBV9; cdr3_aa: CASSVAPTGDTEAFF; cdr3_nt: TGTGCCAGCAGCGTAGCTCCGACAGGTGACACTGAAGCTTTCTTT